This TCR beta chain is drawn from a study of blood T cell repertoires in COVID-19. Across the study: Both acute and convalescent COVID-19 samples were obtained from the United States, Italy and Spain.

This clone was seen a single time. Only in-frame clones appear in the TCRdb table, and some are missing; sequencing was by immunoSEQ multiplex PCR. The sample comprises around 110,000 clones, more than 70% of which are singletons, and more than 4% rests with the top ten. Per the germline V gene, CDR1 is DFQATT and CDR2 is SNEGSKA (reference sequence). V was pared by 3 bases and J by 8 bases, with 7 bases of the junction left unmatched. This CDR3 has 15 amino acids. This receptor was identified in a man between 65 and 85 years old with acute or convalescent COVID-19. Input material: peripheral blood. The chain combines TRBV20-1 with TRBJ2-3; 14 nucleotides agree with TRBD2. The CDR3 spells CSASPTSGGGGTQYF. In DNA form, the CDR3 reads TGCAGTGCTAGTCCGACTAGCGGGGGGGGCGGTACGCAGTATTTT.